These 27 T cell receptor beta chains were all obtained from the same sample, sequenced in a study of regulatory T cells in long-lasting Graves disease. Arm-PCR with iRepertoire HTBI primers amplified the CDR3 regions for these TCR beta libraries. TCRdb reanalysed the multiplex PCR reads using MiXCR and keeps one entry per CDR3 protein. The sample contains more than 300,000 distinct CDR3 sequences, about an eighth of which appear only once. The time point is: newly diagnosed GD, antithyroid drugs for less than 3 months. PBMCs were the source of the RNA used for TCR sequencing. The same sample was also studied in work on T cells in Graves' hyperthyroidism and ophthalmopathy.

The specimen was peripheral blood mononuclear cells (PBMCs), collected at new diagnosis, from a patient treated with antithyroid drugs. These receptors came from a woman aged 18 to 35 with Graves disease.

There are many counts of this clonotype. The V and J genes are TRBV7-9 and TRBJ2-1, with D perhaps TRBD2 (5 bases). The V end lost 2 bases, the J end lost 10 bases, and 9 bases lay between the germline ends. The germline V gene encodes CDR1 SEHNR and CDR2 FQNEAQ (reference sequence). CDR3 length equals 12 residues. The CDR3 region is CASSLIGGEQFF. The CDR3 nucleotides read TGTGCCAGCAGCTTAATCGGAGGCGAGCAGTTCTTC.

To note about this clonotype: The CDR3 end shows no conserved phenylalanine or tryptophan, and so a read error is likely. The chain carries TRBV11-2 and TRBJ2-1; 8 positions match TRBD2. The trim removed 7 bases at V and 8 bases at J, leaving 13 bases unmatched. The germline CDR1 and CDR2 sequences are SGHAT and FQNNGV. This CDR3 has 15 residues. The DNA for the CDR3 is TGTGCCAGCACCCCCCTCCGCCGGGAGGGTCATGAGCAGTTCTCC. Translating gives CASTPLRREGHEQFS.

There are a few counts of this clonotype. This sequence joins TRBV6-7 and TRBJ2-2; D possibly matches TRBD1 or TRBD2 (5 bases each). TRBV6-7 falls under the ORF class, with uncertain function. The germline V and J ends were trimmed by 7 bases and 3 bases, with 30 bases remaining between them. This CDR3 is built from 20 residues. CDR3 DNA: TGTGCCAGCACTCCACTTTCCCGGGACCCCCCCCTAGGGGACACCGGGGAGCTGTTTTTT. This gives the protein CASTPLSRDPPLGDTGELFF.

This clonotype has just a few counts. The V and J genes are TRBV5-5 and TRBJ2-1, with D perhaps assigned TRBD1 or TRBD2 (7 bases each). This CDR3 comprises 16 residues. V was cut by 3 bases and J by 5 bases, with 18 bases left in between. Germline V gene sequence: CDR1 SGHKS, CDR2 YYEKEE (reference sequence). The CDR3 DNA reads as TGTGCCAGCAGCTCCCAGGGGGGGTACGACCACAATGAGCAGTTCTTC. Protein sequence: CASSSQGGYDHNEQFF.

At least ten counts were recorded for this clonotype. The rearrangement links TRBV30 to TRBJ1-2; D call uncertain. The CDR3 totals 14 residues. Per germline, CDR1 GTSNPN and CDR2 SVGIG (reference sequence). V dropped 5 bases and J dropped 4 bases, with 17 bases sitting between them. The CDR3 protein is CAWSVGRWTYGYTF. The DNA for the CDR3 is TGTGCCTGGTCGGTGGGGAGGTGGACCTATGGCTACACCTTC.

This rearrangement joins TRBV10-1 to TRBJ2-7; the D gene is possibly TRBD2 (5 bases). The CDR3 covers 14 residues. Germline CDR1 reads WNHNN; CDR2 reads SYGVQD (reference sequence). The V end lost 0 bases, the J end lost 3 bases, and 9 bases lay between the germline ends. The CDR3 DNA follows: TGCGCCAGCAGTGAGTCGGCAGGAGGCTACGAGCAGTACTTC. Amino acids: CASSESAGGYEQYF.

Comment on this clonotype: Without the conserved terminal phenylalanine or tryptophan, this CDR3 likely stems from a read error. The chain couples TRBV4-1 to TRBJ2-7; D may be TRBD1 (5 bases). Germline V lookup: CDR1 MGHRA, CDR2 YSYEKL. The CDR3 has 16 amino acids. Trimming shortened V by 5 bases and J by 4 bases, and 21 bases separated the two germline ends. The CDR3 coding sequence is TGCGCCAGCAGCTCCCGGGTGGCGGATCCAGGGTACGAGCAGTACTAC. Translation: CASSSRVADPGYEQYY.

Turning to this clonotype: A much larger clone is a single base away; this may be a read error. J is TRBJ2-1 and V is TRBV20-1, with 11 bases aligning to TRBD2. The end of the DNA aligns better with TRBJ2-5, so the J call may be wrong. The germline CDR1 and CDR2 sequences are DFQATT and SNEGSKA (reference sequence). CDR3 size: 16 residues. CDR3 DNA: TGCAGTGCTAGAAGACTAGCGGGGAGGTGCCAAGAGACCCAGTACTTC. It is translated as CSARRLAGRCQETQYF.

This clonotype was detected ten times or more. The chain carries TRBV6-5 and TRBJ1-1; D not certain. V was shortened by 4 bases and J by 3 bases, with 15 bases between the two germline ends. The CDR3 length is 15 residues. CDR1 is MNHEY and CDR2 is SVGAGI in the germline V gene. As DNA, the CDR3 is TGTGCCAGCAGTTTAAGGAGAAAGTTGGACACTGAAGCTTTCTTT. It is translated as CASSLRRKLDTEAFF.

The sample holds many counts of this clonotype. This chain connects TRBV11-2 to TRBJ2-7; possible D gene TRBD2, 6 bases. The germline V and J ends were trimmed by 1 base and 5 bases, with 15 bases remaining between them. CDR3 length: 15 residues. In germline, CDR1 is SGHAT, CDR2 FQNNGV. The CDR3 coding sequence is TGTGCCAGCAGCTTAGTGGTTGCGGGATTGGACGAGCAGTACTTC. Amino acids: CASSLVVAGLDEQYF.

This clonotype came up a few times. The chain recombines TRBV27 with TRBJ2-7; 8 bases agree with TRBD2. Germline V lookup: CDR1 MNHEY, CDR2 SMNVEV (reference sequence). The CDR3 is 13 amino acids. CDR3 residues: CAPGGDNRYEQYV. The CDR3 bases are TGTGCACCGGGAGGGGATAACCGTTACGAGCAGTACGTC.

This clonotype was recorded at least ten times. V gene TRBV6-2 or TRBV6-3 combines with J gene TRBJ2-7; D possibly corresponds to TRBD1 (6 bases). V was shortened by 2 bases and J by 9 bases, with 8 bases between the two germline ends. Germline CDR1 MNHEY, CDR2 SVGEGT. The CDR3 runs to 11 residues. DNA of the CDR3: TGTGCCAGCAGTTACCTAGGGGGGCAGTACTTC. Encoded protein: CASSYLGGQYF.

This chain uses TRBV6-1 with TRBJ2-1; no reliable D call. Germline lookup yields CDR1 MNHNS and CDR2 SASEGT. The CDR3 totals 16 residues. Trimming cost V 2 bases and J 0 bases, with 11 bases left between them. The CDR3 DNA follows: TGTGCCAGCAGTGAATTTGGAGAGAGCTCCTACAATGAGCAGTTCTTC. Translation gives CASSEFGESSYNEQFF.

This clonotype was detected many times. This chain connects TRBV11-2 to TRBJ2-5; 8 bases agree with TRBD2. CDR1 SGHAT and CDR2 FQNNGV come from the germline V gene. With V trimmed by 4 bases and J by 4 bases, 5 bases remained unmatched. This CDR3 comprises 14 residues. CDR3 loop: CASSYGGGAETQYF. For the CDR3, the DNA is TGTGCCAGCAGCTACGGGGGGGGGGCAGAGACCCAGTACTTC.

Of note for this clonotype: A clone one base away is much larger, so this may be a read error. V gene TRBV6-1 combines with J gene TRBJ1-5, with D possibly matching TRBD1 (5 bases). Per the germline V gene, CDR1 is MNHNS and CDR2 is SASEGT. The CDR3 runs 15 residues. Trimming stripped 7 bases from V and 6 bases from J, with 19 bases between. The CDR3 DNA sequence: TGTGCCAGCACCGGATCCGCCAGGGTTAGTCAGCCCCAGCATTTT. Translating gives CASTGSARVSQPQHF.

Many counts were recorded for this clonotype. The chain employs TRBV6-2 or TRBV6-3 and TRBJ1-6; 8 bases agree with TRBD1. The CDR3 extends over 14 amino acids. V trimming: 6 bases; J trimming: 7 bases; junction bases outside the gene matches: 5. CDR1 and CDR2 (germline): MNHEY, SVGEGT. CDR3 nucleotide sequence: TGTGCCAGCAGAGAGGACAGGGTGAATTCACCCCTCCACTTT. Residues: CASREDRVNSPLHF.

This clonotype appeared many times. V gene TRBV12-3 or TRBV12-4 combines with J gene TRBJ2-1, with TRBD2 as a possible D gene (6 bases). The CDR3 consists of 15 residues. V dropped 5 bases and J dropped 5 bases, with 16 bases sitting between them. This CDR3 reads CASSRLASVHNEQFF. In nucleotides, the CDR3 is TGTGCCAGCAGTCGTCTAGCGAGCGTGCACAATGAGCAGTTCTTC.

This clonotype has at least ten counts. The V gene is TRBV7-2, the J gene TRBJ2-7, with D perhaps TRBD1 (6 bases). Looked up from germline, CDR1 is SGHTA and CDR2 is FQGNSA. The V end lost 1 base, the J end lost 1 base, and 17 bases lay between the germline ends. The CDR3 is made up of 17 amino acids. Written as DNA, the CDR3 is TGTGCCAGCAGCTTAGTAGGTTTGGGTCAGGGGTCCTACGAGCAGTACGTC. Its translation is CASSLVGLGQGSYEQYV.

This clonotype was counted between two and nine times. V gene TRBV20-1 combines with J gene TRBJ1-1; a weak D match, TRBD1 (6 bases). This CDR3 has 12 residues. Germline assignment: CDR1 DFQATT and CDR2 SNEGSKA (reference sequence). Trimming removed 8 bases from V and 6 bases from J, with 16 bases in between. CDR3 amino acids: CSFRGGGPEAFF. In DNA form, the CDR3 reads TGCAGTTTTAGAGGGGGGGGCCCTGAAGCTTTCTTT.

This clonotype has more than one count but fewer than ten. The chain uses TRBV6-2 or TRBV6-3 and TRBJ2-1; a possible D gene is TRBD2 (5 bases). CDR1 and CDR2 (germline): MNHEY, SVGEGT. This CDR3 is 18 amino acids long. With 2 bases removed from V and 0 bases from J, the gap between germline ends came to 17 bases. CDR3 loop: CASSYAAVKRSSYNEQFF. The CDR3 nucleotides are TGTGCCAGCAGTTACGCAGCGGTGAAGCGGAGCTCCTACAATGAGCAGTTCTTC.

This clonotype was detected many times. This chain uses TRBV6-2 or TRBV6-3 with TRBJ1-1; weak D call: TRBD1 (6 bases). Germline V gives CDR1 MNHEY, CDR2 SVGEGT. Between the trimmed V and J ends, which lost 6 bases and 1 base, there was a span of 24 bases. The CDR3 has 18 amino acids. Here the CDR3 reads CASSYLVYRASENTEAFF. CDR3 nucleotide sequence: TGTGCCAGCAGCTACCTGGTTTACAGGGCATCCGAGAACACTGAAGCTTTCTTT.

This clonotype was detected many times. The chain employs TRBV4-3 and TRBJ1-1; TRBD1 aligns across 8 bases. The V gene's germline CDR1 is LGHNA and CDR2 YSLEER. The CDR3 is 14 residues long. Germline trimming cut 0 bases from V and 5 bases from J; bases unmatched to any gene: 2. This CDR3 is CASSQDRGQTEAFF. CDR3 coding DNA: TGCGCCAGCAGCCAAGACAGGGGGCAGACTGAAGCTTTCTTT.

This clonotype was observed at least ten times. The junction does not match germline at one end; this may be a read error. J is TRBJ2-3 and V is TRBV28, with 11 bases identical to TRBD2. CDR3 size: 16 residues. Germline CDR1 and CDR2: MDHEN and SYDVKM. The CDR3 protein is CASGGTSGSPTDTQCF. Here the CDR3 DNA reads TGTGCCAGCGGAGGAACTAGCGGGAGTCCTACAGATACGCAGTGTTTT. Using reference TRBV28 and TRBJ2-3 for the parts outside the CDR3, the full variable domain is DVKVTQSSRYLVKRTGEKVFLECVQDMDHENMFWYRQDPGLGLRLIYFSYDVKMKEKGDIPEGYSVSREKKERFSLILESASTNQTSMYLCASGGTSGSPTDTQCFGPGTRLTVL.

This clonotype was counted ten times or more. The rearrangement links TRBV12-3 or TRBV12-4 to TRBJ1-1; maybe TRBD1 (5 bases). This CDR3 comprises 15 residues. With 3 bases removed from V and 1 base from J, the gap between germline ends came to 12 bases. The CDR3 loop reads CASSLGGGRNTEAFF. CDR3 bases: TGTGCCAGCAGTTTGGGGGGGGGACGGAACACTGAAGCTTTCTTT.

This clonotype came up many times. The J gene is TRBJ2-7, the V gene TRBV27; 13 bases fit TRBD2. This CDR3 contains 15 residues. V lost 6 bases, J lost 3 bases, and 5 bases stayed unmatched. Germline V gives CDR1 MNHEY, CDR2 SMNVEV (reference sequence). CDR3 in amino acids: CASRKGLAGIYEQYF. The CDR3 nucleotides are TGTGCCAGCAGAAAGGGACTAGCGGGAATCTACGAGCAGTACTTC.

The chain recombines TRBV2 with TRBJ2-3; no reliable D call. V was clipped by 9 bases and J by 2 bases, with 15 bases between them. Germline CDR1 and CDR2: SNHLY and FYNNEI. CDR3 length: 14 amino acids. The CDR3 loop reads CASTSRVFTDTQYF. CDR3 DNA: TGTGCCAGTACGAGTCGGGTCTTCACAGATACGCAGTATTTT.

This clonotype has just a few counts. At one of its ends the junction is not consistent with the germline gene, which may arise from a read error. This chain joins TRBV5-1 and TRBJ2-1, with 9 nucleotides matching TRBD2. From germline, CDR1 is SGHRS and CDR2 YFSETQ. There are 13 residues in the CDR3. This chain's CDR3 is CASTLAGYNEQSF. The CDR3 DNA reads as TGCGCCAGCACACTAGCGGGTTACAATGAGCAGTCCTTC.